This T cell receptor beta chain stems from a study of shared clonotypes between healthy human individuals (dated by TCRdb to 2019 to 2021). The study in broad terms: Three men and a couple of women, aged 18 to 49 years, made up the cohort. For each donor, CD4 naive and CD4 memory were each given three plates, CD8 naive was given two plates, and CD8 memory was given one plate. Blood TCR repertoires of four to six healthy adults were deeply sequenced to estimate repertoire size and the extent of clonotype sharing between individuals. Different laboratories and diverse techniques were used to prepare libraries and sequence TCR repertoires, to increase sequencing depth and limit assay-specific biases. Between about 0.85 and 9.5 billion PBMCs per donor were obtained by leukapheresis.

General conclusions and limits of the study: Naive subsets generally had larger estimated clonotype richness than memory subsets did. When a handful of donors were compared, the shared fraction of clonotypes was about 5.5% for naive CD4, more than 3% for naive CD8, about 2.4% for memory CD4, and less than 0.5% for memory CD8. Incomplete sequencing was indicated by rarefaction of sorted-subset datasets, despite the large sequencing depth. Because the study included a small number of donors, the genetic and exposure-history diversity represented was limited. Compared with non-shared clonotypes, clonotypes shared by all four sorted-subset donors had higher generation probabilities. Pairwise subsampling indicated that sequencing depth was expected to affect the degree of clonotype sharing among donors. Sampling was restricted to blood, and TCR repertoires in tissues likely differ from the TCR repertoires found in blood.

V trim: 8 bases; J trim: 7 bases; unmatched bases: 7. Spanning cysteine to phenylalanine, the CDR3 consists of 14 amino acids. Only the CDR3 region is kept as DNA, spanning 42 bases read in frame from base 1. Sequences LNHDA (CDR1) and SQIVND (CDR2) are obtained from the germline V gene (reference sequence). As to this clone: This receptor's antigen is unknown. No much larger clone exists at a distance of one base, and base qualities are not known.

Using the deep immunoSEQ assay, TCR CDR3 regions were amplified from genomic DNA by multiplex PCR. Genomic DNA extracted from each cell subset was distributed evenly over all wells of several immunoSEQ 96-well plates, and each plate served as one replicate. For sorted subsets, each replicate PCR was loaded with 200 ng genomic DNA, equivalent to 30,000 or so T cell genomes. The purified libraries were quantified using a Qubit 3.0 fluorometer, sized with a Bioanalyzer 2100, and then quantified again using the KAPA Library Quantification kit. Every immunoSEQ 96-well plate was sequenced on a separate single-read 150-cycle Illumina NextSeq 550 flow cell. Processing in the source paper ran as follows. The immunoSEQ output contained only junctional sequences without quality scores, so filtering could not match that applied to full-length reads. Sequences were annotated with PyIR, a Python wrapper for IgBLAST v1.9, using IMGT germline references to assign V/J genes and CDR3. Any read was removed if the V/J assignment was weak (E-value above 1e-6), the CDR3 was missing, or the read contained stop codons, out-of-frame junctions, or ambiguous translated residues. V3J clonotypes were defined as sequences sharing the same inferred V gene, J gene, and CDR3 amino acid sequence. Percentage overlap between repertoires was computed as shared unique clonotypes divided by the size of the smaller repertoire. Three approaches were used to assess repertoire richness: RTK rarefaction, the Chao1 estimator, and Recon v2.1 estimates of unobserved clonotypes. Generation probabilities were computed with OLGA for all TCRbeta clonotypes obtained by the gDNA method from several donors. Held by TCRdb, this immuneACCESS table contains in-frame sequences only and omits some clones. Under half of the omission traces to an unresolved V gene where checked; the cause of the rest is unknown. That table gives V, J and clone size, and the DNA gave D and trimming. The sample table lists about 510,000 clones, about 96% of them with a count of one. The ten largest clones capture approximately 0.06% of the sample.

Donors were healthy HIV-negative adults with no recently reported acute infections or vaccinations. Every donor was a Caucasian adult residing in Nashville, Tennessee, USA. CD4+ T cells were enriched by magnetic negative selection; naive cells were then positively selected on CD45RA, and the negative fraction formed the memory subset. Blood was collected by leukapheresis, and PBMCs were isolated by Ficoll-Histopaque density gradient centrifugation and then cryopreserved in liquid nitrogen vapor phase. Purity and quantity of every magnetically sorted T cell population were checked by analytical flow cytometry. From each sorted fraction, genomic DNA was isolated and quantified by UV absorbance on a Nanodrop 2000c.

Sequenced: naive CD4+ T cells sorted from blood. The cell subset or site tag for this specimen amounts to: CD45RA+ positively selected. The chain links TRBV19 with TRBJ1-4; a stretch of 10 junction bases matches TRBD1. The TCR originated in a woman in her twenties or thirties in good health. The CDR3 protein: CASQTGGAGEKLFF. The bases read TGTGCCAGTCAGACAGGGGGCGCCGGTGAAAAACTGTTTTTT.